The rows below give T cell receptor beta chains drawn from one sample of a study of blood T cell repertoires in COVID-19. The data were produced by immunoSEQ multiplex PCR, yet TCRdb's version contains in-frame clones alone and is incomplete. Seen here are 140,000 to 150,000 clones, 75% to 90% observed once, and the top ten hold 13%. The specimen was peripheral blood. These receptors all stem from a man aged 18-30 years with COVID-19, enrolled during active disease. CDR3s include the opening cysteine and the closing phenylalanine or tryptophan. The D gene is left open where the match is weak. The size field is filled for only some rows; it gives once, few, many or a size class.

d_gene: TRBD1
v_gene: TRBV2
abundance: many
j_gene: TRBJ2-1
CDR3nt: TGTGCCAGCAGTGAAGCGCTAGGACAGGGGGCCTATGAGCAGTTCTTC
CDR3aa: CASSEALGQGAYEQFF

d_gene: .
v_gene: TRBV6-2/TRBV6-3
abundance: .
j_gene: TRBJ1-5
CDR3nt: TGTGCCAGCAGTTTGGGAGGGCAGCCCCAGCATTTT
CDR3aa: CASSLGGQPQHF

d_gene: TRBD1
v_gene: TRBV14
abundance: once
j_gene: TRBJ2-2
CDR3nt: TGTGCCAGCAGCCGGCGACAGGGCCCGAACACCGGGGAGCTGTTTTTT
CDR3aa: CASSRRQGPNTGELFF

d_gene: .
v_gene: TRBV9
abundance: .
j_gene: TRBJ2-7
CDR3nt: TGTGCCAGCGGGCGGGACCCCTACGAGCAGTACTTC
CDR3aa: CASGRDPYEQYF

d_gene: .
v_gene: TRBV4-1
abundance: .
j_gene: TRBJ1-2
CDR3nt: TGCGCCAGCAGCCACCATTGGTCGCGGGCACCTTCTTTGGGCTACACCTTC
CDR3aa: CASSHHWSRAPSLGYTF

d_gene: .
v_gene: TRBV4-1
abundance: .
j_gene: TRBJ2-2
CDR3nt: TGCGCCAGCAGCCAATTCCCAGGGGCCTTTTCGAACACCGGGGAGCTGTTTTTT
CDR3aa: CASSQFPGAFSNTGELFF

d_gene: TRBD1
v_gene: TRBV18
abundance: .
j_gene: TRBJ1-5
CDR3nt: TGTGCCAGCTCACCACCGGGGGAGACAGGGGAGTATCAGCCCCAGCATTTT
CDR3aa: CASSPPGETGEYQPQHF

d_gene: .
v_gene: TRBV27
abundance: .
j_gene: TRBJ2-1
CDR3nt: TGTGCCAGCAGTTCCTCACTCGGGCAGTTCTTC
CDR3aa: CASSSSLGQFF

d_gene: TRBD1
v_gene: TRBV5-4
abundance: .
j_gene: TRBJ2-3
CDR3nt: TGTGCCAGCAGCCCAAGGACAGGGGGGGGAGATACGCAGTATTTT
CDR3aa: CASSPRTGGGDTQYF

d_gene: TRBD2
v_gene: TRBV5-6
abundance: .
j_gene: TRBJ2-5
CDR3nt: TGTGCCAGCAGCTCAGGGCTAGCGGCTTTCCAAGAGACCCAGTACTTC
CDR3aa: CASSSGLAAFQETQYF

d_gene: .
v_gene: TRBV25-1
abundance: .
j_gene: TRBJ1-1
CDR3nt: TGTGCCACCTCAGGGGTAAGGGAAGCTTTCTTT
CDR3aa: CATSGVREAFF

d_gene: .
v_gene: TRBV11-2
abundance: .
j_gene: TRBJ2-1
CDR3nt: TGTGCCAGCAGCTTAGGTTACCTCGGGGAGCAGTTCTTC
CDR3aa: CASSLGYLGEQFF

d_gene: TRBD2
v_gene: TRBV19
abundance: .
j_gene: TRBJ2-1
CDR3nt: TGTGCCAGTAGTACGCTGACTAGCGGGAGGTTGGGTGAGCAGTTCTTC
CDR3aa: CASSTLTSGRLGEQFF

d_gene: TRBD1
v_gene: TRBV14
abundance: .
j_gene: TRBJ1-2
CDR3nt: TGTGCCAGCAGCCGCGGGACAGGGGATGGCTACACCTTC
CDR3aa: CASSRGTGDGYTF

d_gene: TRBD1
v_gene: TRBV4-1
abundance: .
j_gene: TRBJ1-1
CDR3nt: TGCGCCAGCAGCCAGGACAGGGGGCGCGGGACTGAAGCTTTCTTT
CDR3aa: CASSQDRGRGTEAFF

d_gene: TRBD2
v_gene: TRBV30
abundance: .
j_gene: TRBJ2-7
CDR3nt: TGTGCCTGGAGTGTAGCCCCTAGCGGTTACGAGCAGTACTTC
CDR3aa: CAWSVAPSGYEQYF

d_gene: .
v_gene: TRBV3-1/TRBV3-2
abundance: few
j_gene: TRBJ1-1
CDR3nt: TGTGCCAGCAGCCAGGGGGCTAGCACTGAAGCTTTCTTT
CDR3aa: CASSQGASTEAFF

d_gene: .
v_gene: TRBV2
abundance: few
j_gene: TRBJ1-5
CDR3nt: TGTGCCAGCAGGGAGGGCGTGTCAGGCAATCAGCCCCAGCATTTT
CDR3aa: CASREGVSGNQPQHF

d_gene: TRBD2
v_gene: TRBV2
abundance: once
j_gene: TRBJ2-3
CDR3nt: TGTGCCACCCTATCTAGCGGGGGAGCCCGAGATACGCAGTATTTT
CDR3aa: CATLSSGGARDTQYF

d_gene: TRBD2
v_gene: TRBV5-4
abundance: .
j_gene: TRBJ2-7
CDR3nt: TGTGCCAGCAGCGCGGGACTACGCAGGGAGCAGTACTTC
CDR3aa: CASSAGLRREQYF

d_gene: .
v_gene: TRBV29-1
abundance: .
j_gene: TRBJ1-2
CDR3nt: TGCAGCTCCGCGACCACAGGCGGCTACACCTTC
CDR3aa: CSSATTGGYTF

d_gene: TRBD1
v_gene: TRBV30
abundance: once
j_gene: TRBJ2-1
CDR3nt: TGTGCCTGGAGTAGGGACAGGGGCAATGAGCAGTTCTTC
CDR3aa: CAWSRDRGNEQFF

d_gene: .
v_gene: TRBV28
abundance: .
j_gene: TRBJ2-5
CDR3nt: TGTGCCAGCAGTCTCACTAGGACCCAGTACTTC
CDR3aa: CASSLTRTQYF

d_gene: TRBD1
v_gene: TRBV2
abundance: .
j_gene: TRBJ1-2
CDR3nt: TGTGCCAGTTCCCCCGACAGGGCTAAAGGCTACACCTTC
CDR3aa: CASSPDRAKGYTF